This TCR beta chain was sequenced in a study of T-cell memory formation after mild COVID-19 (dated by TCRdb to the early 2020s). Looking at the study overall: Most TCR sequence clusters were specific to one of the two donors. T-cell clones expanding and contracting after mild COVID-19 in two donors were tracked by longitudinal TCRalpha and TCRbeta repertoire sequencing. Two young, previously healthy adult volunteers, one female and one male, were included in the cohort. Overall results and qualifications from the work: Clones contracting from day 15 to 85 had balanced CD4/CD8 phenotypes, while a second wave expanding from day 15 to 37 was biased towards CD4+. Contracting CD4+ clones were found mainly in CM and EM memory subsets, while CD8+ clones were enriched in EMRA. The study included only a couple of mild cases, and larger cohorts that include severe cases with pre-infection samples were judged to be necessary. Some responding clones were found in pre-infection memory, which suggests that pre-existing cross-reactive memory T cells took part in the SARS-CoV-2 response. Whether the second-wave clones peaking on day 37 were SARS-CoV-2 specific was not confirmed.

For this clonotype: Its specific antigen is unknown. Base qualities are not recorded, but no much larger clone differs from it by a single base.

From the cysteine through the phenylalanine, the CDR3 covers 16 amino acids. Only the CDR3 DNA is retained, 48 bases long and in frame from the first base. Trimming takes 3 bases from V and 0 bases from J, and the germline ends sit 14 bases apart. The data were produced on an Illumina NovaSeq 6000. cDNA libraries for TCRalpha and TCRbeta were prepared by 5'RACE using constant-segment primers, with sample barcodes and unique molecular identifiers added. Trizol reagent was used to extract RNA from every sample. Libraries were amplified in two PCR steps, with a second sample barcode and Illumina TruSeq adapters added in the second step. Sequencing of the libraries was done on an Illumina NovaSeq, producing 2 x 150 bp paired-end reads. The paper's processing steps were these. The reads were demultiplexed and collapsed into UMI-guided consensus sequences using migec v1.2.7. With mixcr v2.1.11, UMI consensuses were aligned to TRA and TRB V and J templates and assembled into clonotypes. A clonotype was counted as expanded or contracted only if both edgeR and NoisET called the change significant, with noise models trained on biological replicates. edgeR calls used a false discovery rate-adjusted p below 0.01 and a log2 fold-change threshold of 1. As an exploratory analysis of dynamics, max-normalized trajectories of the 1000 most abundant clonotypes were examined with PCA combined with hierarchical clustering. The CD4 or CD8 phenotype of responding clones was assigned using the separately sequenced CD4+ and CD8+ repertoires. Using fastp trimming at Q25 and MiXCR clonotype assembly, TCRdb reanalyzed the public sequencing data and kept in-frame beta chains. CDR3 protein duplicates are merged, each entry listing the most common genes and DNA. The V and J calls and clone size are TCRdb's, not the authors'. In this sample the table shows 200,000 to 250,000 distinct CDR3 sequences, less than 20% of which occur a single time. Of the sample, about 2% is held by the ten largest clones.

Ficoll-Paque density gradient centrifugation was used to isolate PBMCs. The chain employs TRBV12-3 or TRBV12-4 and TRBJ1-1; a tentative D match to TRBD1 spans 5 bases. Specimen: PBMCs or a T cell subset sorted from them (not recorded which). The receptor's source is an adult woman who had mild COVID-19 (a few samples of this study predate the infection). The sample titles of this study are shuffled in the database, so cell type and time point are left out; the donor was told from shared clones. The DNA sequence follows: TGTGCCAGCAGTTTCAGGGTGACGGGGATGAACACTGAAGCTTTCTTT. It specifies CASSFRVTGMNTEAFF.